The source of this T cell receptor beta chain is a study of CD8+CD57+ T cells in acquired aplastic anemia. The patients chosen for sequencing had shown expansion of CD8+CD57+ cells (detected by flow cytometry). The patients all had a severe acquired aplastic anemia diagnosis. Genomic DNA acted as the template from which TCR beta VDJ combination and CDR3 sequence profiling were carried out. TCRdb reprocessed the reads via MiXCR and lists one record per CDR3 protein. This sample has hundreds of thousands of distinct CDR3 sequences, with 70% to 85% found just once. The CDR3 totals 13 residues. Germline CDR1 reads SGHVS; CDR2 reads FQNEAQ. Remarks on this clonotype: A junction boundary mismatches the germline segment, possibly from a read error.

Sequenced: sorted CD4+, CD8+, or CD8+CD57+ T cells (not recorded which) from PBMCs. The sequence derives from a human donor with aplastic anemia. The V call is TRBV7-8, the J call TRBJ2-3, with D uncertain. CDR3 DNA: TGTGCCAGCAGCTTAGCGGGAACAGACGCTCGGCAGTTT. It codes for CASSLAGTDARQF.